This T cell receptor (beta chain) was recorded in a study of blood T cells in healthy people across ages. Study information: Per two T cells, about one barcoded beta molecule was captured through template switching.

This clonotype was seen a few times. V was pared by 6 bases and J by 4 bases, with 21 bases of the junction left unmatched. The CDR3 spans 18 residues. Germline V CDR1 and CDR2: DFQATT, SNEGSKA (reference sequence). A second PCR of 7 to 11 cycles used a sample-barcoded 5' primer and a J-beta primer mix. Tagging of each cDNA molecule was performed by a template-switch adaptor with 12 random nucleotides. Every sample gave at least 2.5 million paired-end reads containing CDR3. MiXCR, run by TCRdb on the 5' RACE reads, gives a single entry per CDR3 protein. The sample holds some 1,500,000 distinct CDR3 sequences, 35% to 45% seen once.

The clonotype originates from a woman aged 18-29 years in good health. Sequenced material: blood. The chain couples TRBV20-1 to TRBJ2-3; 8 nucleotides match TRBD1. CDR3 bases: TGCAGTGCACGGACAGGGACGTTCGAGATGGTCCCCCCAGATACGCAGTATTTT. Protein: CSARTGTFEMVPPDTQYF.